This TCR beta chain is from a study of blood T cells in healthy people across ages. Study conclusions and caveats: Unsorted PBMCs blocked a conclusive comparison of naive and antigen-experienced cells.

Approximately 9.7 milliliters was the volume of peripheral blood drawn from each donor. Samples each yielded at least 5.5 micrograms of total RNA. The use of a sample-barcoded 5' primer and a J-beta primer mix characterized a second PCR of about 7 to 12 cycles. TCRdb passed the 5' RACE reads through MiXCR, listing each CDR3 protein once. The sample shows some 670,000 distinct CDR3 sequences, about 50% of them seen only once. CDR1 and CDR2 from the germline V gene are DFQATT and SNEGSKA (reference sequence). Unmatched junction bases numbered 9, after V lost 6 bases and J lost 7 bases. This CDR3 region has 14 residues. A remark on this clonotype: Its antigen is still unknown.

V is TRBV20-1 and J is TRBJ2-7; TRBD2 matches at 13 bases. The specimen was blood. The clonotype comes from a woman over 75 in good health. The CDR3 DNA follows: TGCAGTGCCTCCGGACTAGCGGGGGACAATGAGCAGTACTTC. Translation: CSASGLAGDNEQYF.